These 22 T cell receptor beta chains share one sample of origin, sequenced in a study of early T cells in non-severe SARS-CoV-2 infection. TCRdb re-called the 5' RACE reads through MiXCR, storing one row per CDR3 protein. The sample holds approximately 57,000 distinct CDR3 sequences; about 12% are singletons and the top ten take around 1.4%. Sample: whole blood. The receptor set was obtained from an adult who was a healthcare worker with PCR-confirmed SARS-CoV-2 infection or an uninfected control (not recorded which).

The table lists this clonotype with a few counts. The V call is TRBV7-6, the J call TRBJ2-2; unclear D gene. V gave up 0 bases and J gave up 2 bases, with 7 bases separating them. Per germline, CDR1 SGHVS and CDR2 FNYEAQ. The CDR3 totals 15 residues. The CDR3 spells CASSLATTNTGELFF. In DNA, the CDR3 is TGTGCCAGCAGCTTAGCCACTACAAACACCGGGGAGCTGTTTTTT.

This clonotype was counted many times. The gene calls are TRBV6-6 and TRBJ2-1; possible D gene TRBD1, 5 bases. Looked up from germline, CDR1 is MNHNY and CDR2 is SVGAGI (reference sequence). V shed 6 bases and J shed 6 bases, with 18 bases lying between them. The CDR3 contains 15 residues. As DNA, the CDR3 is TGTGCCAGCAGGGGTGGCCCCGAAAGGGGCAATGAGCAGTTCTTC. Translating gives CASRGGPERGNEQFF.

The chain couples TRBV7-2 to TRBJ2-6; 7 nucleotides align to TRBD1. The CDR3 totals 16 residues. The V segment lost 2 bases and the J segment 2 bases; nucleotides outside the gene matches: 3. The V gene's germline CDR1 is SGHTA and CDR2 FQGNSA. Here the CDR3 DNA reads TGTGCCAGCAGCTTAATGGGACAGCCTGGGGCCAACGTCCTGACTTTC. Translated: CASSLMGQPGANVLTF.

J is TRBJ2-4 and V is TRBV11-2; D possibly corresponds to TRBD2 (5 bases). The CDR3 covers 17 residues. With 3 bases removed from V and 11 bases from J, the gap between germline ends came to 26 bases. CDR1 and CDR2 (germline): SGHAT, FQNNGV. The CDR3 is CASSFFPTPSGNGVQYF. DNA for the CDR3: TGTGCCAGCAGCTTTTTCCCTACACCCTCGGGGAACGGCGTTCAGTACTTC.

The CDR3 DNA sequence: TGTGCCAGCAGTGAAATCAGGGAGCATGGCTACACCTTC. This gives the protein CASSEIREHGYTF. This chain uses TRBV2 with TRBJ1-2; weak D call: TRBD1 (5 bases). The CDR3 runs 13 residues. Looked up from germline, CDR1 is SNHLY and CDR2 is FYNNEI. Trimming left V 2 bases short and J 6 bases short, with 10 bases between.

This clonotype was observed at least ten times. The chain links TRBV20-1 to TRBJ2-3; 8 positions match TRBD2. Trimming at V came to 0 bases and at J to 5 bases, leaving 7 bases not matched to a gene. Germline values: CDR1 DFQATT, CDR2 SNEGSKA (reference sequence). The CDR3 spans 15 residues. The CDR3 sequence: CSARDWTGGQDTQYF. CDR3 DNA: TGCAGTGCTAGAGATTGGACGGGGGGGCAAGATACGCAGTATTTT.

This clonotype was detected many times. The gene calls are TRBV4-2 and TRBJ1-1; unclear D gene. CDR1 is LGHNA, CDR2 YNFKEQ, per germline. The V and J ends lost 1 base and 3 bases respectively, with 15 bases between them. The CDR3 covers 16 residues. The CDR3 DNA reads TGTGCCAGCAGCCAAGTGGGTCGGGGTCGGGACACTGAAGCTTTCTTT. Encoded protein: CASSQVGRGRDTEAFF.

V is TRBV5-1 and J is TRBJ1-1; no clear D gene. The CDR3 runs to 14 residues. The germline CDR1 and CDR2 sequences are SGHRS and YFSETQ. Trimming removed 0 bases from V and 4 bases from J, with 10 bases in between. This chain's CDR3 is CASSLEAPGTEAFF. The DNA of the CDR3 is TGCGCCAGCAGCTTGGAAGCACCGGGCACTGAAGCTTTCTTT.

The chain uses TRBV18 and TRBJ1-2, with TRBD1 matching 7 bases. Per the germline V gene, CDR1 is KGHSH and CDR2 is LQKENI. The V gene end was trimmed by 3 bases and the J gene end by 5 bases; junction bases not matched to a gene: 6. This CDR3 comprises 14 residues. The CDR3 is CASSPRQGSYGYTF. The CDR3 region has the DNA TGTGCCAGCTCACCCCGACAGGGAAGTTATGGCTACACCTTC.

This clonotype came up a few times. The chain links TRBV7-9 to TRBJ2-7, with a tentative D call TRBD2 (6 bases). The germline V and J ends were trimmed by 1 base and 6 bases, with 10 bases remaining between them. The germline gives CDR1 SEHNR, CDR2 FQNEAQ (reference sequence). This CDR3 has 13 amino acids. The CDR3 sequence is CASSLVVGGEQYF. CDR3 sequence (DNA): TGTGCCAGCAGCTTAGTGGTGGGGGGCGAGCAGTACTTC.

The V gene is TRBV7-9, the J gene TRBJ1-4, with D unclear. V was trimmed by 3 bases and J by 5 bases, leaving 1 base between them. There are 11 residues in the CDR3. Germline CDR1 is SEHNR and CDR2 is FQNEAQ (reference sequence). This CDR3 is CASSFNEKLFF. The CDR3 nucleotides read TGTGCCAGCAGCTTCAATGAAAAACTGTTTTTT.

This clonotype showed up just a few times. The rearrangement uses TRBV28 and TRBJ1-5, with 8 bases matching TRBD1. Germline CDR1 MDHEN, CDR2 SYDVKM. The J segment lost 4 bases and the V segment lost 6 bases, leaving 8 bases of the junction unmatched. The CDR3 loop spans 15 amino acids. CDR3 amino acids: CASRRTQGGNQPQHF. In DNA, the CDR3 is TGTGCCAGCAGAAGGACACAGGGGGGTAATCAGCCCCAGCATTTT.

This clonotype occurred many times. CDR3 protein: CASRQKAGPPGELFF. CDR3 sequence (DNA): TGTGCCAGCAGGCAAAAGGCGGGTCCTCCCGGGGAGCTGTTTTTT. The J gene is TRBJ2-2, the V gene TRBV12-3 or TRBV12-4; maybe TRBD2 (5 bases). This CDR3 has 15 amino acids. The V end lost 6 bases, the J end lost 6 bases, and 17 bases lay between the germline ends.

Ten or more counts support this clonotype. The J gene is TRBJ1-2, the V gene TRBV29-1; TRBD1 aligns across 9 bases. CDR1 is SQVTM and CDR2 is ANQGSEA in the germline V gene. This CDR3 has 14 residues. The junction had 9 bases not matched to a gene; V was cut back by 3 bases and J by 7 bases. This CDR3 is CSVDVGTGRRGYTF. Written as DNA, the CDR3 is TGCAGCGTTGATGTTGGGACAGGGCGGCGTGGCTACACCTTC. The complete variable domain, with remaining parts taken from reference TRBV29-1 and TRBJ1-2, reads SAVISQKPSRDICQRGTSLTIQCQVDSQVTMMFWYRQQPGQSLTLIATANQGSEATYESGFVIDKFPISRPNLTFSTLTVSNMSPEDSSIYLCSVDVGTGRRGYTFGSGTRLTVV.

This clonotype was counted at least ten times. The rearrangement links TRBV5-5 to TRBJ2-1; maybe TRBD1 (7 bases). This CDR3 is built from 15 residues. Germline lookup yields CDR1 SGHKS and CDR2 YYEKEE (reference sequence). Trimming pared 7 bases from V and 7 bases from J, leaving 21 bases between. CDR3 in DNA: TGTGCCAGCGGGGACTGGAGGGGGCGAACTAATGAGCAGTTCTTC. The encoded protein is CASGDWRGRTNEQFF. Based on the CDR3 plus reference TRBV5-5 and TRBJ2-1, the full variable domain is DAGVTQSPTHLIKTRGQQVTLRCSPISGHKSVSWYQQVLGQGPQFIFQYYEKEERGRGNFPDRFSARQFPNYSSELNVNALLLGDSALYLCASGDWRGRTNEQFFGPGTRLTVL.

The rearrangement links TRBV7-3 to TRBJ2-3; the match to TRBD2 covers 9 bases. Losses at the gene ends were 3 bases for V and 4 bases for J; bases not matched to a gene: 11. Germline CDR1 and CDR2: SGHTA and FQGTGA. The CDR3 loop spans 17 amino acids. CDR3 nucleotide sequence: TGTGCCAGCAGCTTCTCGGCTAGCGGGGAGCGCGCAGATACGCAGTATTTT. This gives the protein CASSFSASGERADTQYF.

V is TRBV20-1 and J is TRBJ2-1; D possibly corresponds to TRBD2 (6 bases). Germline CDR1 reads DFQATT; CDR2 reads SNEGSKA (reference sequence). V was trimmed by 1 base and J by 8 bases, leaving 12 bases between them. The CDR3 spans 13 residues. This CDR3 is CSARAWEADEQFF. CDR3 coding DNA: TGCAGTGCTAGAGCCTGGGAGGCCGATGAGCAGTTCTTC.

This clonotype was observed at least ten times. The chain joins TRBV29-1 to TRBJ2-5; D is perhaps TRBD2 (6 bases). The V and J ends lost 7 bases and 0 bases respectively, with 9 bases between them. The CDR3 length is 12 residues. Per germline, CDR1 SQVTM and CDR2 ANQGSEA. The CDR3 DNA is TGCAGCGGAGGAGGGCACCAAGAGACCCAGTACTTC. The encoded protein is CSGGGHQETQYF.

This clonotype was recorded a few times. The V gene is TRBV7-9, the J gene TRBJ2-1; 7 bases line up with TRBD2. CDR3 length equals 12 residues. CDR1 is SEHNR, CDR2 FQNEAQ, per germline (reference sequence). The ends lost 4 bases at V and 7 bases at J; junction bases unmatched: 1. CDR3 residues: CASSWGGNEQFF. The CDR3 coding sequence is TGTGCCAGCAGCTGGGGGGGTAATGAGCAGTTCTTC.

This clonotype has a count of ten or more. The genes are TRBV11-2 and TRBJ2-7; 7 positions match TRBD1. V shed 4 bases, J shed 2 bases, and the junction held 8 bases outside the gene matches. Per the germline V gene, CDR1 is SGHAT and CDR2 is FQNNGV. This CDR3 comprises 15 residues. The CDR3 nucleotides read TGTGCCAGCAGCTCACCCGGGACAGCGACCTACGAGCAGTACTTC. Encoded protein: CASSSPGTATYEQYF.

The rearrangement joins TRBV3-1 to TRBJ2-1; 8 nucleotides match TRBD2. The CDR3 extends over 14 amino acids. Per the germline V gene, CDR1 is LGHDT and CDR2 is YNNKEL (reference sequence). The junction had 9 bases not matched to a gene; V was cut back by 4 bases and J by 10 bases. Written as DNA, the CDR3 is TGTGCCAGCAGCCCGGGGGGGCCCTGGGGCGAGCAGTTCTTC. Translation: CASSPGGPWGEQFF.

This chain uses TRBV3-1 with TRBJ2-3, with D uncertain. Germline lookup yields CDR1 LGHDT and CDR2 YNNKEL (reference sequence). The CDR3 loop spans 12 amino acids. Between the trimmed V and J ends, which lost 0 bases and 5 bases, there was a span of 3 bases. For the CDR3, the DNA is TGTGCCAGCAGCCAAGACCGAGATACGCAGTATTTT. Translation: CASSQDRDTQYF.